A single sample gave rise to the 7 T cell receptor beta chains below, sequenced in a study of post-analysis software for immune sequencing data. No cognate antigen is known for these TCRs. Libraries were made from TCR beta cDNA, and they carried unique molecular identifiers. MiXCR, run by TCRdb on the PCR reads, gives a single entry per CDR3 protein. Of roughly 730,000 distinct CDR3 sequences in the sample, 25% to 30% were seen once. Study-wide findings and caveats: With TRBV5-6, TRBV5-1 and TRBV20-1 included, about five TRBV segments were more frequent in patients than in controls.

The sequencing input was blood. The source of these receptors is a girl between 5 and 17 years old with multiple sclerosis.

The gene calls are TRBV29-1 and TRBJ2-1; TRBD2 agrees at 11 bases. Germline V gene lookup returns CDR1 SQVTM and CDR2 ANQGSEA. This CDR3 comprises 16 residues. Germline trimming cut 4 bases from V and 6 bases from J; bases unmatched to any gene: 11. In nucleotides, the CDR3 is TGCAGCGTTGGGTTCTTGCGTAGCGGGGGGGCCAATGAGCAGTTCTTC. Encoded protein: CSVGFLRSGGANEQFF.

CDR3 loop: CASSQNGTEAIARTDTQYF. DNA of the CDR3: TGCGCCAGCAGCCAGAACGGGACAGAGGCTATCGCGAGGACAGATACGCAGTATTTT. This chain connects TRBV5-1 to TRBJ2-3; 7 positions match TRBD1. The junction had 20 bases not matched to a gene; V was cut back by 4 bases and J by 3 bases. The CDR3 runs to 19 residues. The germline gives CDR1 SGHRS, CDR2 YFSETQ. The complete variable domain, with remaining parts taken from reference TRBV5-1 and TRBJ2-3, reads KAGVTQTPRYLIKTRGQQVTLSCSPISGHRSVSWYQQTPGQGLQFLFEYFSETQRNKGNFPGRFSGRQFSNSRSEMNVSTLELGDSALYLCASSQNGTEAIARTDTQYFGPGTRLTVL.

The rearrangement joins TRBV6-1 to TRBJ2-1; TRBD2 aligns across 11 bases. V shed 6 bases, J shed 9 bases, and the junction held 16 bases outside the gene matches. The CDR3 loop spans 17 amino acids. CDR1 and CDR2 (germline): MNHNS, SASEGT. The CDR3: CASRLTNSGRASVEQFF. The CDR3 nucleotides read TGTGCCAGCAGGCTAACAAATAGCGGGAGGGCCTCGGTTGAGCAGTTCTTC.

The gene calls are TRBV6-1 and TRBJ1-5; 11 positions agree with TRBD1. The V segment lost 6 bases and the J segment 3 bases; nucleotides outside the gene matches: 13. The CDR3 consists of 18 residues. The germline gives CDR1 MNHNS, CDR2 SASEGT. The CDR3, as DNA: TGTGCCAGCAGAGATCCGTGGGGGACAGGGGGATTCAATCAGCCCCAGCATTTT. Amino acids: CASRDPWGTGGFNQPQHF.

The chain joins TRBV18 to TRBJ2-7; 7 bases fit TRBD2. Germline-derived CDR1 and CDR2 are KGHSH and LQKENI. The V segment lost 3 bases and the J segment 2 bases; nucleotides outside the gene matches: 7. This CDR3 spans 15 amino acids. The CDR3 region is CASSPRLAVTYEQYF. CDR3 coding DNA: TGTGCCAGCTCACCTCGCCTAGCGGTGACCTACGAGCAGTACTTC.

As for this clonotype: Germline and junction disagree at one end, which may indicate a read error. The V gene is TRBV3-1, the J gene TRBJ2-6, with 7 nucleotides matching TRBD1. The germline V gene has CDR1 LGHDT and CDR2 YNNKEL (reference sequence). This CDR3 region has 17 residues. CDR3 nucleotides: TGCGCCAGCAGCCAAGGGACAGCCAGCTCTGGGGCCAACGTCCTGACTTTC. Its translation: CASSQGTASSGANVLTF.

This clonotype has only a few counts. The rearrangement uses TRBV5-6 and TRBJ2-3; TRBD1 matches at 9 bases. CDR3 length: 16 residues. Germline CDR1 reads SGHDT; CDR2 reads YYEEEE. Unmatched junction bases numbered 8, after V lost 4 bases and J lost 2 bases. The CDR3 DNA follows: TGTGCCAGCAGCCCTACCCGGACAGGGGTCACAGATACGCAGTATTTT. Translating it yields CASSPTRTGVTDTQYF.